This T cell receptor (beta chain) was recovered during a study of shared clonotypes between healthy human individuals. Trimming cost V 1 base and J 5 bases, with 7 bases left between them. The CDR3 length is 13 residues. Germline values: CDR1 SSHAT, CDR2 FNYEAQ (reference sequence). The data were produced by immunoSEQ multiplex PCR, yet TCRdb's version contains in-frame clones alone and is incomplete. The table includes over a million clones, roughly 97% detected once. This chain links TRBV7-7 with TRBJ2-3; D uncertain. The TCR originated in a young man in good health. Sequenced material: naive CD4+ T cells sorted from blood. Subset reported: CD45RA+ positively selected. CDR3 sequence: CASSLEVEDTQYF. DNA for the CDR3: TGTGCCAGCAGCTTAGAAGTAGAAGATACGCAGTATTTT.